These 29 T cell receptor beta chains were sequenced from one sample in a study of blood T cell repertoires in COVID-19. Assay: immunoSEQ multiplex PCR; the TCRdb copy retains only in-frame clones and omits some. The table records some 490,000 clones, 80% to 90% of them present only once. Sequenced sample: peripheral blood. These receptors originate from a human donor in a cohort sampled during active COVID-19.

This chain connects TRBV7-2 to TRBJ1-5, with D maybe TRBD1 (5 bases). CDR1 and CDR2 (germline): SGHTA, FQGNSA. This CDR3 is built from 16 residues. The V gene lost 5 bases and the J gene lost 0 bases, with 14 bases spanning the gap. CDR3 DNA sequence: TGTGCCAGCAGCCGGACAAGTCTTTATAGCAATCAGCCCCAGCATTTT. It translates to CASSRTSLYSNQPQHF.

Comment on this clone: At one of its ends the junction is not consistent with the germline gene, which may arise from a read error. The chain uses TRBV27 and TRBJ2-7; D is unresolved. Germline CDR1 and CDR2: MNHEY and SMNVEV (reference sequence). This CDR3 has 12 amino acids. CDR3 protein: CASRLLPYEQYF. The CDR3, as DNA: TGTGCCAGCCGTTTGCTACCCTACGAGCAGTACTTC.

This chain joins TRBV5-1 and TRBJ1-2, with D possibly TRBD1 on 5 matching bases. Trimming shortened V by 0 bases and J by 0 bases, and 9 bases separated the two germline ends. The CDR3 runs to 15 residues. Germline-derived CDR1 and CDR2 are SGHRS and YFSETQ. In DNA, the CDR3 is TGCGCCAGCAGCTTGGTCTCGGACACTAACTATGGCTACACCTTC. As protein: CASSLVSDTNYGYTF.

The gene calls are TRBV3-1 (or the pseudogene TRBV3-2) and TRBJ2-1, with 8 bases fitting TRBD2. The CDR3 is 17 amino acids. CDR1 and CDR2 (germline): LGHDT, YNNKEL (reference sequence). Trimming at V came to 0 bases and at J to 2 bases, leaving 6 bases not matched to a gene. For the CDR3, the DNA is TGTGCCAGCAGCCAAGAAGGGGGACTAGTAACCTACAATGAGCAGTTCTTC. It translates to CASSQEGGLVTYNEQFF.

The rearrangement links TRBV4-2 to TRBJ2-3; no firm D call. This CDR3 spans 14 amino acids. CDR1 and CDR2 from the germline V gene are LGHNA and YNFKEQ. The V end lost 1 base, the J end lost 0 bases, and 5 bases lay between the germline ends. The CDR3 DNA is TGTGCCAGCAGCCAAGTAGTTAGCACAGATACGCAGTATTTT. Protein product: CASSQVVSTDTQYF.

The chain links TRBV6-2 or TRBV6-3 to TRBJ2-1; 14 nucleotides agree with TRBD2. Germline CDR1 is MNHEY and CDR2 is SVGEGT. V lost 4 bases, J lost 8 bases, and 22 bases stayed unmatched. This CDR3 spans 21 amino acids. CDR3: CASSSAVRSRGLAGVRDEQFF. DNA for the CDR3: TGTGCCAGCAGTTCCGCGGTACGATCCCGGGGACTAGCGGGAGTTAGAGATGAGCAGTTCTTC.

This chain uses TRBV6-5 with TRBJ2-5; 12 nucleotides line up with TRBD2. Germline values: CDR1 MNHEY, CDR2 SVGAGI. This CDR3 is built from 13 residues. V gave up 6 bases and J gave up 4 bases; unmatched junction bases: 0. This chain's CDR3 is CASRLAGGETQYF. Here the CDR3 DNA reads TGTGCCAGCAGACTAGCGGGGGGAGAGACCCAGTACTTC.

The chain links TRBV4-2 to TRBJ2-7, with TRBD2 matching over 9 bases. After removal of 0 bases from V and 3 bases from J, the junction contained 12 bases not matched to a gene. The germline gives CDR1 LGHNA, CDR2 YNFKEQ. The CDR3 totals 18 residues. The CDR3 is CASSQDPGGSGRNYEQYF. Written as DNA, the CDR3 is TGTGCCAGCAGCCAAGATCCTGGAGGAAGCGGGAGGAACTACGAGCAGTACTTC.

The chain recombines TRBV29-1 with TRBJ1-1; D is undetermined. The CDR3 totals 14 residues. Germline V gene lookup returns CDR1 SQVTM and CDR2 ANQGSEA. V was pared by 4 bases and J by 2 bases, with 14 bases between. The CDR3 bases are TGCAGCGTTGTAATGCGCGGTCCAAACACTGAAGCTTTCTTT. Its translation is CSVVMRGPNTEAFF.

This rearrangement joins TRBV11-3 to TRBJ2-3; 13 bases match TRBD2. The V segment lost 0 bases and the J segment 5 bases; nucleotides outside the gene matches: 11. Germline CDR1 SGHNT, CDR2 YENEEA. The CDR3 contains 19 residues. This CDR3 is CASSLDWATSGRAGDTQYF. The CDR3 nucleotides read TGTGCCAGCAGCTTAGATTGGGCAACTAGCGGGAGGGCCGGAGATACGCAGTATTTT.

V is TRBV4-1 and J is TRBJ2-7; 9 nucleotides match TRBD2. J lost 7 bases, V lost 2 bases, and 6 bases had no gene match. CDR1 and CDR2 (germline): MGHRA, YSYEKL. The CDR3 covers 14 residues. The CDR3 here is CASSQSHLAGEQYF. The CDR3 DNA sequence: TGCGCCAGCAGCCAATCCCACCTAGCGGGAGAGCAGTACTTC.

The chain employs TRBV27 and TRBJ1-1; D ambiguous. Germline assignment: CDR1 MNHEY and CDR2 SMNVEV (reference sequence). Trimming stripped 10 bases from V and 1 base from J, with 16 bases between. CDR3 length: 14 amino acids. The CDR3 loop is CATRGQLKNTEAFF. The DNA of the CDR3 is TGTGCCACTCGCGGGCAGCTTAAGAACACTGAAGCTTTCTTT.

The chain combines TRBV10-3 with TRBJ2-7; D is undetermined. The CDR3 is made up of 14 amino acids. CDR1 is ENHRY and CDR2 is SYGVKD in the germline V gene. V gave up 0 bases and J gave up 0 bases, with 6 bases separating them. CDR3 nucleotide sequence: TGTGCCATCAGTGAGTCGACAAGCTCCTACGAGCAGTACTTC. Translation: CAISESTSSYEQYF.

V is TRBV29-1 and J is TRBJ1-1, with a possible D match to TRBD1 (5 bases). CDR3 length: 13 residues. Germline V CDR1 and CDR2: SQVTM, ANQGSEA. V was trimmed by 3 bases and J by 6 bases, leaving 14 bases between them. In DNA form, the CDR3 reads TGCAGCGTTGAGGTCGGGGGAGGTGCTGAAGCTTTCTTT. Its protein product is CSVEVGGGAEAFF. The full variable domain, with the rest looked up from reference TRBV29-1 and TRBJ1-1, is SAVISQKPSRDICQRGTSLTIQCQVDSQVTMMFWYRQQPGQSLTLIATANQGSEATYESGFVIDKFPISRPNLTFSTLTVSNMSPEDSSIYLCSVEVGGGAEAFFGQGTRLTVV.

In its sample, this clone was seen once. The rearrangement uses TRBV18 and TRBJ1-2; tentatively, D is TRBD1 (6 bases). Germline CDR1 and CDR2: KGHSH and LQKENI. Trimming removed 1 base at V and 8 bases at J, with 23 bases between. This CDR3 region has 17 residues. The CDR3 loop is CASSPLGAGDISAGYTF. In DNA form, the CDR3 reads TGTGCCAGCTCACCACTTGGGGCAGGGGACATATCTGCGGGCTACACCTTC.

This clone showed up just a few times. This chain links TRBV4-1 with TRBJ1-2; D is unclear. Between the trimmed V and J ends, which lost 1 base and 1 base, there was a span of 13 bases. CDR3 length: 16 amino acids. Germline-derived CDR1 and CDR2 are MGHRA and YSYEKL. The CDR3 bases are TGCGCCAGCAGCCAAGCTTGGGGAGAGGGTAACTATGGCTACACCTTC. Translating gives CASSQAWGEGNYGYTF.

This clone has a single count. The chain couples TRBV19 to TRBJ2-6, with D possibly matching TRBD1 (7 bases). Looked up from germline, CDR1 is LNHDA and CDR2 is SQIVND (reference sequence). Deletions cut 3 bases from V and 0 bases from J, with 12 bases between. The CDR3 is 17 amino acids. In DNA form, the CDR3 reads TGTGCCAGTAGTATCCCAGGGGGGCCCTCTGGGGCCAACGTCCTGACTTTC. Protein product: CASSIPGGPSGANVLTF.

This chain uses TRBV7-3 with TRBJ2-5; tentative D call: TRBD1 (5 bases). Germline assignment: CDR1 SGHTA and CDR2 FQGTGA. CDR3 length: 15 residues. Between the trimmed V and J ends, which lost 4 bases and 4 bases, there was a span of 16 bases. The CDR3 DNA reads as TGTGCCAGCAGCTCCGGCCGACTTGGGGCAGAGACCCAGTACTTC. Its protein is CASSSGRLGAETQYF.

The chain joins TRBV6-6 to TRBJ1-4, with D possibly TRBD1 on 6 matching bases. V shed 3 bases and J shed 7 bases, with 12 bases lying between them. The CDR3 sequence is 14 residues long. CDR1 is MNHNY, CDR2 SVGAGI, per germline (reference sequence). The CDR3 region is CASSYATGREKLFF. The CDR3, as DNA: TGTGCCAGCAGTTATGCAACAGGGCGTGAAAAACTGTTTTTT.

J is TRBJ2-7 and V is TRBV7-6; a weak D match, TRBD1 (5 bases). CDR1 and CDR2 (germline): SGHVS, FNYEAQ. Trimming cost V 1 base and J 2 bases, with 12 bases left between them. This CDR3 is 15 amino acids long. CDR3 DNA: TGTGCCAGCAGCTTAGGCGGACAAGAGGCCTACGAGCAGTACTTC. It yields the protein CASSLGGQEAYEQYF.

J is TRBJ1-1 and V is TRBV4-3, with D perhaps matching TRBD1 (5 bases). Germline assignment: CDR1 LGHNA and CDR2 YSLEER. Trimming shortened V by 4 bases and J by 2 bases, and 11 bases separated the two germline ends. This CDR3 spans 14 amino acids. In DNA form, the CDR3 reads TGCGCCAGCAGCCCCAGGGTAGAAAACACTGAAGCTTTCTTT. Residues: CASSPRVENTEAFF.

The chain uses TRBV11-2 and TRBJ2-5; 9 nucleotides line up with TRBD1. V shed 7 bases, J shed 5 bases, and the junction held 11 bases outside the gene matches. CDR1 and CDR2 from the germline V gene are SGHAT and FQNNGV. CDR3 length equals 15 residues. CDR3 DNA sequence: TGTGCCAGCATGGGCACAGGGGGCTCTTGGGAGACCCAGTACTTC. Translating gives CASMGTGGSWETQYF.

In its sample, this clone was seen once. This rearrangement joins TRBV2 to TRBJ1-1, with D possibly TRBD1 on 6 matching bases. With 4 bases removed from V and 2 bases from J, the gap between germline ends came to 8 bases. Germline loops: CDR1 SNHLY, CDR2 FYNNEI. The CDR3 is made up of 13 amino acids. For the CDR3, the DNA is TGTGCCAGCAGTGGGACAGTCAACACTGAAGCTTTCTTT. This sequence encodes CASSGTVNTEAFF. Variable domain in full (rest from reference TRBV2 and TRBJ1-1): EPEVTQTPSHQVTQMGQEVILRCVPISNHLYFYWYRQILGQKVEFLVSFYNNEISEKSEIFDDQFSVERPDGSNFTLKIRSTKLEDSAMYFCASSGTVNTEAFFGQGTRLTVV.

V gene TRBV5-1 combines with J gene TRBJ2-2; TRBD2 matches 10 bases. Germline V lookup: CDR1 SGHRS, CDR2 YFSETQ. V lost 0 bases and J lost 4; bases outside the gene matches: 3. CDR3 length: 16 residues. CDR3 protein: CASSLVTSGITGELFF. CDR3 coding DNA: TGCGCCAGCAGCTTGGTTACTAGCGGGATCACCGGGGAGCTGTTTTTT. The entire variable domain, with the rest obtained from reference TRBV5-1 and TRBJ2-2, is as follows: KAGVTQTPRYLIKTRGQQVTLSCSPISGHRSVSWYQQTPGQGLQFLFEYFSETQRNKGNFPGRFSGRQFSNSRSEMNVSTLELGDSALYLCASSLVTSGITGELFFGEGSRLTVL.

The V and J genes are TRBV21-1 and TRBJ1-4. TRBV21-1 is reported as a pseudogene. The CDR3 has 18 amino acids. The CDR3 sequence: CASSIGPLVEATNEKLFF. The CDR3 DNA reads TGTGCCAGCAGCATTGGACCCCTTGTGGAGGCAACTAATGAAAAACTGTTTTTT.

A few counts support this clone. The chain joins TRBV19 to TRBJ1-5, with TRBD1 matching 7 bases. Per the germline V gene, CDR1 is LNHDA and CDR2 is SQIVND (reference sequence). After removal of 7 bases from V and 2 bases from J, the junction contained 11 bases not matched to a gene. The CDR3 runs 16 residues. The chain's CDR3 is CASISGGGFRNQPQHF. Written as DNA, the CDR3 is TGTGCCAGTATTTCAGGGGGAGGCTTTCGCAATCAGCCCCAGCATTTT.

CDR3 region: CASSYSIGVTSNSPLHF. Written as DNA, the CDR3 is TGTGCCAGCAGTTACTCAATAGGGGTTACTTCTAATTCACCCCTCCACTTT. The chain links TRBV6-2 or TRBV6-3 to TRBJ1-6, with D perhaps TRBD1 (5 bases). This CDR3 comprises 17 residues. CDR1 and CDR2 from the germline V gene are MNHEY and SVGEGT. Trimming left V 0 bases short and J 6 bases short, with 15 bases between.

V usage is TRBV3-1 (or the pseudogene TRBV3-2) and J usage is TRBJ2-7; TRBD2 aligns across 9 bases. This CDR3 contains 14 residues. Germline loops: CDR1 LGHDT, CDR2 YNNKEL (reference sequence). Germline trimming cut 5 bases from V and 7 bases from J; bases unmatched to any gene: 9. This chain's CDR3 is CASSYLAGANEQYF. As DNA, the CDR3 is TGTGCCAGCAGCTATTTAGCGGGAGCAAATGAGCAGTACTTC.

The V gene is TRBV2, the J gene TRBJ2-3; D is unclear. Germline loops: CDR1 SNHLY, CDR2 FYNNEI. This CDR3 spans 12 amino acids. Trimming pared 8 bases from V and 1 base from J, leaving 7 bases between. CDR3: CASSGGTDTQYF. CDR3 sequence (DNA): TGTGCCAGCTCAGGCGGCACAGATACGCAGTATTTT.